Below are 25 T cell receptor beta chains sequenced from a single sample in a study of shared clonotypes between healthy human individuals. Using immunoSEQ multiplex PCR, the repertoire was profiled, and TCRdb retains in-frame clones only, with some absent. The repertoire consists of under 2.5 million clones, with about 90% occurring once and the leading ten covering around 0.38%. Sequenced input: naive CD4+ T cells from PBMCs. Sample subset: CD45RA+ positively selected. The receptors originated from a man between 18 and 29 years old in good health. Some clones in this sample may be carry-over from other donors' samples.

This chain uses TRBV19 with TRBJ1-5; D gene ambiguous. This CDR3 region has 13 residues. The V end lost 0 bases, the J end lost 5 bases, and 5 bases lay between the germline ends. Germline CDR1 is LNHDA and CDR2 is SQIVND (reference sequence). In DNA form, the CDR3 reads TGTGCCAGTAGTATAGACGTATATCAGCCCCAGCATTTT. Its protein is CASSIDVYQPQHF.

This chain joins TRBV6-1 and TRBJ2-3; D is possibly TRBD1 (7 bases). V was cut by 7 bases and J by 0 bases, with 11 bases left in between. Germline CDR1 reads MNHNS; CDR2 reads SASEGT. The CDR3 sequence is 14 residues long. The CDR3 spells CASKEGASTDTQYF. In DNA, the CDR3 is TGTGCCAGCAAGGAGGGGGCTAGCACAGATACGCAGTATTTT.

The V gene is TRBV7-2, the J gene TRBJ2-7; D is ambiguous. Germline assignment: CDR1 SGHTA and CDR2 FQGNSA. The CDR3 covers 14 residues. Trimming cost V 5 bases and J 6 bases, with 17 bases left between them. This CDR3 is CASSIRPSAAEQYF. For the CDR3, the DNA is TGTGCCAGCAGCATACGCCCTTCCGCGGCCGAGCAGTACTTC.

As to this clone: This sample also contains other DNA sequences that code for the same CDR3. V is TRBV5-1 and J is TRBJ2-2; no definite D call. Germline assignment: CDR1 SGHRS and CDR2 YFSETQ. The CDR3 extends over 14 amino acids. V lost 1 base and J lost 2, with 6 bases in between. The CDR3 nucleotides read TGCGCCAGCAGCTTGTCAGCCAACACCGGGGAGCTGTTTTTT. This gives the protein CASSLSANTGELFF.

The chain is built from TRBV11-3 and TRBJ2-5, with D possibly matching TRBD2 (5 bases). Trimming pared 5 bases from V and 2 bases from J, leaving 15 bases between. Germline values: CDR1 SGHNT, CDR2 YENEEA. This CDR3 is built from 15 residues. The CDR3 loop is CASSEGRAQQETQYF. CDR3 DNA: TGTGCCAGCAGCGAGGGTCGGGCACAACAAGAGACCCAGTACTTC.

The chain carries TRBV4-1 and TRBJ2-7; D remains unclear. V was shortened by 0 bases and J by 2 bases, with 14 bases between the two germline ends. The germline V gene encodes CDR1 MGHRA and CDR2 YSYEKL. The CDR3 sequence is 16 residues long. The CDR3 coding sequence is TGCGCCAGCAGCCAAGATTACCGGGTCACCACCTACGAGCAGTACTTC. Protein sequence: CASSQDYRVTTYEQYF.

The gene calls are TRBV4-3 and TRBJ2-3; possibly TRBD1 or TRBD2 for D (5 bases each). The CDR3 runs 15 residues. Germline CDR1 is LGHNA and CDR2 is YSLEER. Trimming removed 0 bases at V and 0 bases at J, with 7 bases between. The CDR3 sequence is CASSQDWGSTDTQYF. CDR3 DNA: TGCGCCAGCAGCCAAGATTGGGGGAGCACAGATACGCAGTATTTT.

The chain links TRBV9 to TRBJ2-6, with 9 bases matching TRBD1. Germline V lookup: CDR1 SGDLS, CDR2 YYNGEE. This CDR3 contains 20 residues. Unmatched junction bases numbered 10, after V lost 0 bases and J lost 0 bases. The CDR3 DNA reads as TGTGCCAGCAGCGTAGCTGAAGGGACAGGGAGGGGCTCTGGGGCCAACGTCCTGACTTTC. Amino acids: CASSVAEGTGRGSGANVLTF.

The gene calls are TRBV30 and TRBJ1-4; TRBD1 aligns across 7 bases. There are 15 residues in the CDR3. CDR1 GTSNPN and CDR2 SVGIG come from the germline V gene (reference sequence). Germline trimming cut 4 bases from V and 5 bases from J; bases unmatched to any gene: 10. The CDR3 sequence: CAWNGKGTANEKLFF. Written as DNA, the CDR3 is TGTGCCTGGAACGGCAAGGGGACAGCGAATGAAAAACTGTTTTTT.

Concerning this clone itself: The same CDR3 arises from other DNA sequences in this sample as well. The V call is TRBV5-1, the J call TRBJ2-7; tentative D call: TRBD1 (6 bases). V lost 0 bases, J lost 5 bases, and 12 bases lay in between. The CDR3 covers 14 residues. CDR1 and CDR2 from the germline V gene are SGHRS and YFSETQ. Here the CDR3 DNA reads TGCGCCAGCAGCTTGGTGGCAGGGGTCAACGAGCAGTACTTC. Its translation is CASSLVAGVNEQYF. Together with reference TRBV5-1 and TRBJ2-7, the CDR3 gives the full variable domain: KAGVTQTPRYLIKTRGQQVTLSCSPISGHRSVSWYQQTPGQGLQFLFEYFSETQRNKGNFPGRFSGRQFSNSRSEMNVSTLELGDSALYLCASSLVAGVNEQYFGPGTRLTVT.

Concerning this clone itself: This CDR3 is also generated by other DNA sequences in the sample. V usage is TRBV27 and J usage is TRBJ1-1; 8 nucleotides align to TRBD1. J gave up 1 base and V 5 bases, and 6 bases lay outside the gene matches. The V gene's germline CDR1 is MNHEY and CDR2 SMNVEV (reference sequence). CDR3 length equals 15 residues. CDR3 in DNA: TGTGCCAGCAGTCCCCGCGACAGGGGGAACACTGAAGCTTTCTTT. Translated, it gives CASSPRDRGNTEAFF.

The V and J genes are TRBV11-2 and TRBJ2-1, with 9 bases that match TRBD2. Trimming at V came to 5 bases and at J to 10 bases, leaving 12 bases not matched to a gene. CDR1 is SGHAT and CDR2 is FQNNGV in the germline V gene. The CDR3 spans 15 residues. This chain's CDR3 is CASSRPGVAGEEQFF. CDR3 coding DNA: TGTGCCAGCAGCCGCCCCGGGGTAGCGGGGGAAGAGCAGTTCTTC.

The J gene is TRBJ2-3, the V gene TRBV5-4, with 8 bases matching TRBD1. The CDR3 is made up of 15 amino acids. In germline, CDR1 is SGHNT, CDR2 YYREEE (reference sequence). The V gene end was trimmed by 4 bases and the J gene end by 4 bases; junction bases not matched to a gene: 8. The CDR3 sequence: CASSLRTGWADTQYF. DNA of the CDR3: TGTGCCAGCAGCCTACGGACAGGGTGGGCAGATACGCAGTATTTT.

This clone was recorded only once. V and J are TRBV9 and TRBJ1-4, with 9 bases fitting TRBD1. CDR3 length: 15 amino acids. Looked up from germline, CDR1 is SGDLS and CDR2 is YYNGEE. Trimming took 4 bases from V and 5 from J; bases not matched to a gene: 6. The CDR3 nucleotides read TGTGCCAGCAGCCCCGGGACAGGGCGAAATGAAAAACTGTTTTTT. It codes for CASSPGTGRNEKLFF.

The V and J genes are TRBV9 and TRBJ2-5, with 11 positions matching TRBD2. CDR1 is SGDLS and CDR2 is YYNGEE in the germline V gene. V was clipped by 4 bases and J by 2 bases; unmatched bases: 4. The CDR3 covers 15 residues. Here the CDR3 reads CASSTGLAGQETQYF. CDR3 bases: TGTGCCAGCAGCACCGGACTAGCGGGTCAAGAGACCCAGTACTTC.

CDR3 sequence: CAWSLAAQETQYF. CDR3 DNA sequence: TGTGCCTGGAGTTTAGCAGCCCAAGAGACCCAGTACTTC. This chain uses TRBV30 with TRBJ2-5; D unresolved. Germline V gene sequence: CDR1 GTSNPN, CDR2 SVGIG (reference sequence). Trimming took off 2 bases at V and 1 base at J, with 8 bases between the two ends. The CDR3 has 13 residues. The complete variable domain, with remaining parts taken from reference TRBV30 and TRBJ2-5, reads SQTIHQWPATLVQPVGSPLSLECTVEGTSNPNLYWYRQAAGRGLQLLFYSVGIGQISSEVPQNLSASRPQDRQFILSSKKLLLSDSGFYLCAWSLAAQETQYFGPGTRLLVL.

The chain uses TRBV28 and TRBJ2-5; 7 bases fit TRBD2. Trimming cost V 3 bases and J 5 bases; bases outside gene matches: 12. The CDR3 runs 16 residues. CDR1 MDHEN and CDR2 SYDVKM come from the germline V gene. The CDR3 sequence is CASSFERAGAPETQYF. The CDR3, as DNA: TGTGCCAGCAGTTTCGAACGGGCGGGAGCGCCGGAGACCCAGTACTTC.

This sequence joins TRBV30 and TRBJ2-7; D assignment may be TRBD1 or TRBD2 (6 bases each). With 5 bases removed from V and 0 bases from J, the gap between germline ends came to 14 bases. Germline CDR1 is GTSNPN and CDR2 is SVGIG (reference sequence). The CDR3 spans 14 residues. Written as DNA, the CDR3 is TGTGCCTGGGGGGAGGACAGTTACTCCTACGAGCAGTACTTC. This gives the protein CAWGEDSYSYEQYF. Full variable domain (missing parts from reference TRBV30 and TRBJ2-7): SQTIHQWPATLVQPVGSPLSLECTVEGTSNPNLYWYRQAAGRGLQLLFYSVGIGQISSEVPQNLSASRPQDRQFILSSKKLLLSDSGFYLCAWGEDSYSYEQYFGPGTRLTVT.

The chain recombines TRBV28 with TRBJ2-7, with 9 bases that match TRBD2. Germline CDR1 is MDHEN and CDR2 is SYDVKM. Trimming cost V 0 bases and J 1 base; bases outside gene matches: 7. This CDR3 is built from 17 residues. The CDR3 sequence: CASSLWRPSGNSYEQYF. The CDR3 coding sequence is TGTGCCAGCAGTTTATGGCGTCCTAGCGGGAATTCCTACGAGCAGTACTTC.

J is TRBJ2-7 and V is TRBV19; the D gene is possibly TRBD1 (5 bases). The CDR3 totals 14 residues. The V end lost 9 bases, the J end lost 3 bases, and 18 bases lay between the germline ends. Looked up from germline, CDR1 is LNHDA and CDR2 is SQIVND (reference sequence). CDR3 sequence (DNA): TGTGCCAGCAAAATCGCGACAGAATACTACGAGCAGTACTTC. As protein: CASKIATEYYEQYF.

This CDR3 is CASSEDGGYGYTF. In DNA form, the CDR3 reads TGTGCCAGCAGTGAAGATGGTGGCTATGGCTACACCTTC. The J gene is TRBJ1-2, the V gene TRBV2; no firm D call. The CDR3 sequence is 13 residues long. The germline CDR1 and CDR2 sequences are SNHLY and FYNNEI. Trimming removed 1 base at V and 4 bases at J, with 7 bases between. The whole variable domain, filled in from reference TRBV2 and TRBJ1-2, reads EPEVTQTPSHQVTQMGQEVILRCVPISNHLYFYWYRQILGQKVEFLVSFYNNEISEKSEIFDDQFSVERPDGSNFTLKIRSTKLEDSAMYFCASSEDGGYGYTFGSGTRLTVV.

The CDR3 protein is CASSSAGTGGSDTQYF. The CDR3 DNA is TGCGCCAGCAGCTCGGCCGGGACAGGGGGATCGGATACGCAGTATTTT. The rearrangement joins TRBV5-1 to TRBJ2-3, with TRBD1 matching 11 bases. Trimming took 3 bases from V and 6 from J; bases not matched to a gene: 9. CDR1 and CDR2 (germline): SGHRS, YFSETQ. The CDR3 is 16 amino acids.

The rearrangement joins TRBV7-9 to TRBJ2-1; D ambiguous. The CDR3 is made up of 14 amino acids. V lost 5 bases, J lost 0 bases, and 8 bases lay in between. Germline loops: CDR1 SEHNR, CDR2 FQNEAQ (reference sequence). The DNA for the CDR3 is TGTGCCAGCAGCCCCTCTTACTCCTACAATGAGCAGTTCTTC. It is translated as CASSPSYSYNEQFF.

As to this clone: Other DNA variants within this sample encode the same CDR3. The V call is TRBV19, the J call TRBJ1-1, with a weak D call TRBD1 (5 bases). Germline CDR1 LNHDA, CDR2 SQIVND (reference sequence). This CDR3 is built from 14 residues. V lost 3 bases to trimming and J lost 2 bases, with 10 bases between them. CDR3 amino acids: CASSIPGRNTEAFF. The CDR3 DNA reads TGTGCCAGTAGTATCCCGGGACGCAACACTGAAGCTTTCTTT.

The rearrangement uses TRBV5-4 and TRBJ1-4, with unresolved D. Germline assignment: CDR1 SGHNT and CDR2 YYREEE (reference sequence). The CDR3 runs to 13 residues. V was pared by 3 bases and J by 6 bases, with 9 bases between. DNA for the CDR3: TGTGCCAGCAGCTCGGGCCCGGATGAAAAACTGTTTTTT. Protein: CASSSGPDEKLFF.